This T cell receptor beta chain was profiled in a study of identical twins. The study, taken as a whole, reports: There were fewer insertions in abundant cord blood beta clonotypes, but memory repertoires showed no such pattern.

Germline V gives CDR1 LGHDT, CDR2 YNNKEL (reference sequence). The length of the CDR3 is 16 residues. The junction had 13 bases not matched to a gene; V was cut back by 2 bases and J by 7 bases. Template switching introduced a universal primer site, and the cDNA bore unique molecular identifiers. MiXCR, applied by TCRdb to the 5' RACE reads, yields one record per CDR3 protein. This sample yields some 1,600,000 distinct CDR3 sequences, of which about 32% are seen a single time; 0.25% to 0.3% belongs to the top ten. Note on this clonotype: Its antigen is not identified.

Material for sequencing was cord blood. The rearrangement uses TRBV3-1 and TRBJ2-7; the match to TRBD2 covers 8 bases. The sequence derives from a newborn girl in good health. The CDR3 region has the DNA TGTGCCAGCAGCCAAAAAGGACTAGCAAGGGCCAATGAGCAGTACTTC. This translates into CASSQKGLARANEQYF.